These 13 T cell receptor beta chains came from one sample sequenced in a study of T-cell reconstitution after alpha-beta-depleted transplantation in children. The TCRbeta library incorporated unique molecular identifiers. MiXCR, applied by TCRdb to the PCR reads, yields one record per CDR3 protein. Among 380,000 or so distinct CDR3 sequences, 10% to 15% were seen once, and the ten largest hold over 3.5%. The sample here was PBMCs, taken from the stem cell graft. The receptors shown here come from a human donor who donated a stem cell graft to a child with Fanconi anemia.

This clonotype was recorded many times. This chain connects TRBV7-9 to TRBJ1-1; 7 bases fit TRBD1. The CDR3 runs 14 residues. The germline V gene has CDR1 SEHNR and CDR2 FQNEAQ (reference sequence). V gave up 5 bases and J gave up 8 bases; unmatched junction bases: 11. The CDR3 sequence: CASSAFQGVGEAFF. The CDR3 coding sequence is TGTGCCAGCAGCGCCTTCCAGGGGGTAGGAGAAGCTTTCTTT.

The genes are TRBV7-3 and TRBJ2-5; TRBD1 might be the D (5 bases). Trimming shortened V by 5 bases and J by 1 base, and 8 bases separated the two germline ends. The CDR3 loop spans 13 amino acids. In germline, CDR1 is SGHTA, CDR2 FQGTGA. CDR3 loop: CASSKGPQETQYF. CDR3 nucleotides: TGTGCCAGCAGCAAGGGGCCCCAAGAGACCCAGTACTTC.

This clonotype appeared a few times. V gene TRBV6-5 combines with J gene TRBJ2-1, with 11 bases matching TRBD2. This CDR3 spans 17 amino acids. The germline gives CDR1 MNHEY, CDR2 SVGAGI. V lost 2 bases to trimming and J lost 9 bases; unmatched junction nucleotides: 12. The CDR3 DNA follows: TGTGCCAGCAGTTACGGGGCTAGCGGGGGGCCTGCGGTTGAGCAGTTCTTC. It codes for CASSYGASGGPAVEQFF.

Only a few counts were recorded for this clonotype. The chain couples TRBV4-2 to TRBJ1-1; 10 bases map to TRBD1. After removal of 4 bases from V and 2 bases from J, the junction contained 10 bases not matched to a gene. The CDR3 loop spans 17 amino acids. Per the germline V gene, CDR1 is LGHNA and CDR2 is YNFKEQ. CDR3 nucleotide sequence: TGTGCCAGCAGCCGCGGAGACAGGGGGCTGGGTAACACTGAAGCTTTCTTT. It encodes CASSRGDRGLGNTEAFF.

The DNA of the CDR3 is TGTGCCAGCAGTAAAAGGACAGTCGTGAACACCGGGGAGCTGTTTTTT. This codes for CASSKRTVVNTGELFF. The chain carries TRBV27 and TRBJ2-2, with D perhaps matching TRBD1 (6 bases). V gave up 5 bases and J gave up 1 base, with 14 bases separating them. This CDR3 contains 16 residues. CDR1 is MNHEY, CDR2 SMNVEV, per germline (reference sequence).

This chain links TRBV27 with TRBJ1-6; D might be TRBD1 (5 bases). Germline V CDR1 and CDR2: MNHEY, SMNVEV (reference sequence). Trimming removed 5 bases from V and 9 bases from J, with 8 bases in between. The CDR3 sequence is 12 residues long. As DNA, the CDR3 is TGTGCCAGCAGTACGGGGGGTTCACCCCTCCACTTT. This sequence encodes CASSTGGSPLHF.

The V and J genes are TRBV5-5 and TRBJ2-7; no firm D call. The CDR3 contains 15 residues. Looked up from germline, CDR1 is SGHKS and CDR2 is YYEKEE (reference sequence). V was cut by 1 base and J by 2 bases, with 13 bases left in between. The CDR3 reads CASSLPGSITYEQYF. The DNA for the CDR3 is TGTGCCAGCAGCTTGCCTGGATCAATAACCTACGAGCAGTACTTC.

In the case of this clonotype: A much larger clone differs by one base, so this may be a read error. This chain links TRBV20-1 with TRBJ1-1, with 8 bases matching TRBD1. This CDR3 is 17 amino acids long. Germline V gene sequence: CDR1 DFQATT, CDR2 SNEGSKA (reference sequence). V gave up 2 bases and J gave up 6 bases; unmatched junction bases: 17. The CDR3 spells CSARWGQGQGLSPEAFF. The CDR3 DNA reads TGCAGTGCTAGATGGGGGCAAGGACAGGGCCTTAGCCCTGAAGCTTTCTTT.

This clonotype was observed a few times. The chain is built from TRBV9 and TRBJ1-3, with 9 bases aligning to TRBD1. Trimming removed 3 bases from V and 4 bases from J; junction bases left unmatched: 5. Germline CDR1 SGDLS, CDR2 YYNGEE. The CDR3 extends over 15 amino acids. The CDR3: CASSAQTGGGNTIYF. CDR3 bases: TGTGCCAGCAGCGCCCAGACAGGGGGAGGAAACACCATATATTTT.

This clonotype was seen ten or more times. The rearrangement joins TRBV20-1 to TRBJ2-3; 8 nucleotides line up with TRBD1. Germline CDR1 reads DFQATT; CDR2 reads SNEGSKA (reference sequence). The CDR3 length is 15 residues. V lost 6 bases, J lost 0 bases, and 8 bases stayed unmatched. CDR3 sequence reads: CSATPGQASTDTQYF. CDR3 bases: TGCAGTGCAACACCGGGACAGGCCAGCACAGATACGCAGTATTTT.

This clonotype was seen more than once but under ten times. The chain recombines TRBV5-5 with TRBJ1-1; D possibly corresponds to TRBD1 (5 bases). CDR3 length: 15 residues. The germline V gene encodes CDR1 SGHKS and CDR2 YYEKEE (reference sequence). Trimming took 4 bases from V and 3 from J, leaving 16 bases between them. For the CDR3, the DNA is TGTGCCAGCAGCGTATCTCCAGGGAGGGACACTGAAGCTTTCTTT. Protein product: CASSVSPGRDTEAFF. The complete variable domain, with remaining parts taken from reference TRBV5-5 and TRBJ1-1, reads DAGVTQSPTHLIKTRGQQVTLRCSPISGHKSVSWYQQVLGQGPQFIFQYYEKEERGRGNFPDRFSARQFPNYSSELNVNALLLGDSALYLCASSVSPGRDTEAFFGQGTRLTVV.

This clonotype occurred a few times. The chain combines TRBV5-5 with TRBJ2-7; TRBD2 matches 7 bases. CDR3 size: 15 residues. The V segment lost 4 bases and the J segment 0 bases; nucleotides outside the gene matches: 7. The germline V gene has CDR1 SGHKS and CDR2 YYEKEE (reference sequence). CDR3 protein: CASSLVGTNSYEQYV. The CDR3, as DNA: TGTGCCAGCAGCCTAGTCGGGACTAACTCCTACGAGCAGTACGTC.

The chain combines TRBV6-6 with TRBJ2-7; 10 nucleotides agree with TRBD2. The germline V gene has CDR1 MNHNY and CDR2 SVGAGI (reference sequence). V dropped 1 base and J dropped 7; count of bases not matched to a gene: 1. CDR3 length: 13 residues. CDR3 sequence (DNA): TGTGCCAGCAGTTACTATAGCGGGGGGGAGCAGTACGTC. Its translation is CASSYYSGGEQYV.